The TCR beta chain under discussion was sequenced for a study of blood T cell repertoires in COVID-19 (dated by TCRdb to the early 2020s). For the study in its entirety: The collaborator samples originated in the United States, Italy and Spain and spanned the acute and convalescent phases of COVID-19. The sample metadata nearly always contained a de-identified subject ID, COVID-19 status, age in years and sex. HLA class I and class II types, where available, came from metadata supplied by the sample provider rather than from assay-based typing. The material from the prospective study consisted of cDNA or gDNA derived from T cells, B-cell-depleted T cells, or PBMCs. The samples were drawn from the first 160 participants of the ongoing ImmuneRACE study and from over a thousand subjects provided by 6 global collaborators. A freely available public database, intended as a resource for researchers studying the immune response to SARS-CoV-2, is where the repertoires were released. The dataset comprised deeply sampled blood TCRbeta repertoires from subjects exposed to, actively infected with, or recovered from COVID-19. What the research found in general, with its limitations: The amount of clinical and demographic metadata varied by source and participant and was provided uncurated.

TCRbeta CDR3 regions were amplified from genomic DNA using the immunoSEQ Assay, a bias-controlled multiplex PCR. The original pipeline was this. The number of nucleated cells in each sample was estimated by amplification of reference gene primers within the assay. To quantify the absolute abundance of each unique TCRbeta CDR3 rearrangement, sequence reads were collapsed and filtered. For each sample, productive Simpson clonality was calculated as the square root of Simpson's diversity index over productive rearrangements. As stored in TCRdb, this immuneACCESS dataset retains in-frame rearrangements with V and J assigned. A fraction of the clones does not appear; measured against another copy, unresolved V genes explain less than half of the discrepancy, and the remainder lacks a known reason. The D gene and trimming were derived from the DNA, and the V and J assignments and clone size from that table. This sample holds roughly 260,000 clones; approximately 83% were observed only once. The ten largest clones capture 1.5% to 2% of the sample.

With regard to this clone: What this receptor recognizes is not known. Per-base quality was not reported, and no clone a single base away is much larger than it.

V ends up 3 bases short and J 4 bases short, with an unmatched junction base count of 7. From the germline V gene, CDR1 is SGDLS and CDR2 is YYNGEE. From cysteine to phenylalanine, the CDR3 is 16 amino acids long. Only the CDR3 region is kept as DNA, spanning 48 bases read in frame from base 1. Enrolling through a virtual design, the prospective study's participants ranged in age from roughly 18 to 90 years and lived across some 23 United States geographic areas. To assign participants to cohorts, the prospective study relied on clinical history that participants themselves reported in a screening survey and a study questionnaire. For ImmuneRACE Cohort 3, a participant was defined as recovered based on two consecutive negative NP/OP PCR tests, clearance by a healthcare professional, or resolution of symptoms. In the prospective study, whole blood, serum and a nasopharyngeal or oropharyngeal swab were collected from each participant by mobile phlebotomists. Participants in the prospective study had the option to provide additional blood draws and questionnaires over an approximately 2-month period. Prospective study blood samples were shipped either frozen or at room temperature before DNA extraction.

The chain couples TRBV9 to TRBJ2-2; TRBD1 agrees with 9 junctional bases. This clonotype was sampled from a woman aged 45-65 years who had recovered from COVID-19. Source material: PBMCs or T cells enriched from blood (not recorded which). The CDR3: CASSADRGAGTGELFF. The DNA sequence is TGTGCCAGCAGCGCCGACAGGGGGGCGGGCACCGGGGAGCTGTTTTTT.